Presented here are 9 T cell receptor beta chains from one specimen sequenced in a study of spatial heterogeneity in lung cancer. Study-level results: One measure, the expanded intratumoral alpha and beta TCR count, tracked tumor mutation counts.

These receptors lack a known antigen. TCRdb re-called the 5' RACE reads through MiXCR, storing one row per CDR3 protein. Here the sample spans fewer than 15,000 distinct CDR3 sequences, approximately 7% being singletons. Time point reported: sample taken at primary tumor resection. The sample here was lung tumor tissue, taken at surgery. The receptors shown here come from a female donor with early-stage non-small cell lung cancer.

This clonotype was found many times. This sequence joins TRBV20-1 and TRBJ2-5, with D possibly being TRBD1 (8 bases). The CDR3 sequence is 14 residues long. Germline lookup yields CDR1 DFQATT and CDR2 SNEGSKA (reference sequence). The V and J ends lost 8 bases and 0 bases respectively, with 16 bases between them. In DNA, the CDR3 is TGCAGTTACCAGGGGGCGGGGGACCAAGAGACCCAGTACTTC. This codes for CSYQGAGDQETQYF.

This clonotype was picked up many times. The DNA of the CDR3 is TGTGCCATCAGACAGGGAGATACGCAGTATTTT. Its protein product is CAIRQGDTQYF. The chain links TRBV10-3 to TRBJ2-3, with D perhaps TRBD1 (6 bases). V shed 6 bases and J shed 5 bases, with 6 bases lying between them. This CDR3 has 11 residues. Germline V lookup: CDR1 ENHRY, CDR2 SYGVKD.

This clonotype is termed medium-sized. The rearrangement uses TRBV5-1 and TRBJ2-1, with unresolved D. The CDR3 covers 15 residues. The ends were cut back, 1 base at V and 6 bases at J, with 14 bases in the middle. The V gene's germline CDR1 is SGHRS and CDR2 YFSETQ. Written as DNA, the CDR3 is TGCGCCAGCAGCTTGACCAGCCGACCCTCCAATGAGCAGTTCTTC. Its translation is CASSLTSRPSNEQFF.

Many counts were recorded for this clonotype. The rearrangement uses TRBV12-3 or TRBV12-4 and TRBJ2-4; 10 bases map to TRBD1. CDR3 length: 17 residues. The trim removed 0 bases at V and 8 bases at J, leaving 10 bases unmatched. The CDR3 loop is CASSLAAPTGGRDIQYF. CDR3 nucleotide sequence: TGTGCCAGCAGTTTAGCCGCACCGACAGGGGGCAGGGACATTCAGTACTTC.

This clonotype qualifies as medium-sized (0.01 to 0.1%). The CDR3 DNA reads as TGTGCCAGCAGCTTAGGTTCGCAGGCCCTCATCCCCCTCCACTTT. It yields the protein CASSLGSQALIPLHF. The J gene is TRBJ1-6, the V gene TRBV7-9; no clear D gene. Trimming took off 1 base at V and 13 bases at J, with 17 bases between the two ends. This CDR3 region has 15 residues. The germline gives CDR1 SEHNR, CDR2 FQNEAQ (reference sequence).

This clonotype was found many times. The chain uses TRBV20-1 and TRBJ2-7; D gene uncertain. The CDR3 sequence is 12 residues long. Trimming left V 2 bases short and J 2 bases short, with 7 bases between. The germline V gene has CDR1 DFQATT and CDR2 SNEGSKA (reference sequence). The CDR3 loop reads CSARKGPYEQYF. The CDR3 DNA follows: TGCAGTGCTAGAAAGGGCCCCTACGAGCAGTACTTC.

This clonotype came up many times. This chain links TRBV4-3 with TRBJ2-7; D gene uncertain. This CDR3 is built from 14 residues. CDR1 and CDR2 (germline): LGHNA, YSLEER. V was shortened by 1 base and J by 5 bases, with 12 bases between the two germline ends. The CDR3 sequence: CASSQGPPPHEQYF. The CDR3 region has the DNA TGCGCCAGCAGCCAAGGTCCCCCCCCACACGAGCAGTACTTC.

By share, this clonotype ranks as medium-sized. The chain links TRBV28 to TRBJ2-5; possibly TRBD1 or TRBD2 for D (5 bases each). This CDR3 region has 15 residues. Germline CDR1 reads MDHEN; CDR2 reads SYDVKM. Trimming took off 6 bases at V and 2 bases at J, with 16 bases between the two ends. The CDR3 DNA sequence: TGTGCCAGCAGCAACGGGGCTACCGGACAAGAGACCCAGTACTTC. This encodes CASSNGATGQETQYF.

V and J are TRBV3-1 and TRBJ2-5, with D unclear. V was shortened by 3 bases and J by 0 bases, with 11 bases between the two germline ends. There are 15 residues in the CDR3. Germline values: CDR1 LGHDT, CDR2 YNNKEL (reference sequence). The chain's CDR3 is CASSQSRTYQETQYF. The CDR3 region has the DNA TGTGCCAGCAGCCAGAGTAGGACCTACCAAGAGACCCAGTACTTC.